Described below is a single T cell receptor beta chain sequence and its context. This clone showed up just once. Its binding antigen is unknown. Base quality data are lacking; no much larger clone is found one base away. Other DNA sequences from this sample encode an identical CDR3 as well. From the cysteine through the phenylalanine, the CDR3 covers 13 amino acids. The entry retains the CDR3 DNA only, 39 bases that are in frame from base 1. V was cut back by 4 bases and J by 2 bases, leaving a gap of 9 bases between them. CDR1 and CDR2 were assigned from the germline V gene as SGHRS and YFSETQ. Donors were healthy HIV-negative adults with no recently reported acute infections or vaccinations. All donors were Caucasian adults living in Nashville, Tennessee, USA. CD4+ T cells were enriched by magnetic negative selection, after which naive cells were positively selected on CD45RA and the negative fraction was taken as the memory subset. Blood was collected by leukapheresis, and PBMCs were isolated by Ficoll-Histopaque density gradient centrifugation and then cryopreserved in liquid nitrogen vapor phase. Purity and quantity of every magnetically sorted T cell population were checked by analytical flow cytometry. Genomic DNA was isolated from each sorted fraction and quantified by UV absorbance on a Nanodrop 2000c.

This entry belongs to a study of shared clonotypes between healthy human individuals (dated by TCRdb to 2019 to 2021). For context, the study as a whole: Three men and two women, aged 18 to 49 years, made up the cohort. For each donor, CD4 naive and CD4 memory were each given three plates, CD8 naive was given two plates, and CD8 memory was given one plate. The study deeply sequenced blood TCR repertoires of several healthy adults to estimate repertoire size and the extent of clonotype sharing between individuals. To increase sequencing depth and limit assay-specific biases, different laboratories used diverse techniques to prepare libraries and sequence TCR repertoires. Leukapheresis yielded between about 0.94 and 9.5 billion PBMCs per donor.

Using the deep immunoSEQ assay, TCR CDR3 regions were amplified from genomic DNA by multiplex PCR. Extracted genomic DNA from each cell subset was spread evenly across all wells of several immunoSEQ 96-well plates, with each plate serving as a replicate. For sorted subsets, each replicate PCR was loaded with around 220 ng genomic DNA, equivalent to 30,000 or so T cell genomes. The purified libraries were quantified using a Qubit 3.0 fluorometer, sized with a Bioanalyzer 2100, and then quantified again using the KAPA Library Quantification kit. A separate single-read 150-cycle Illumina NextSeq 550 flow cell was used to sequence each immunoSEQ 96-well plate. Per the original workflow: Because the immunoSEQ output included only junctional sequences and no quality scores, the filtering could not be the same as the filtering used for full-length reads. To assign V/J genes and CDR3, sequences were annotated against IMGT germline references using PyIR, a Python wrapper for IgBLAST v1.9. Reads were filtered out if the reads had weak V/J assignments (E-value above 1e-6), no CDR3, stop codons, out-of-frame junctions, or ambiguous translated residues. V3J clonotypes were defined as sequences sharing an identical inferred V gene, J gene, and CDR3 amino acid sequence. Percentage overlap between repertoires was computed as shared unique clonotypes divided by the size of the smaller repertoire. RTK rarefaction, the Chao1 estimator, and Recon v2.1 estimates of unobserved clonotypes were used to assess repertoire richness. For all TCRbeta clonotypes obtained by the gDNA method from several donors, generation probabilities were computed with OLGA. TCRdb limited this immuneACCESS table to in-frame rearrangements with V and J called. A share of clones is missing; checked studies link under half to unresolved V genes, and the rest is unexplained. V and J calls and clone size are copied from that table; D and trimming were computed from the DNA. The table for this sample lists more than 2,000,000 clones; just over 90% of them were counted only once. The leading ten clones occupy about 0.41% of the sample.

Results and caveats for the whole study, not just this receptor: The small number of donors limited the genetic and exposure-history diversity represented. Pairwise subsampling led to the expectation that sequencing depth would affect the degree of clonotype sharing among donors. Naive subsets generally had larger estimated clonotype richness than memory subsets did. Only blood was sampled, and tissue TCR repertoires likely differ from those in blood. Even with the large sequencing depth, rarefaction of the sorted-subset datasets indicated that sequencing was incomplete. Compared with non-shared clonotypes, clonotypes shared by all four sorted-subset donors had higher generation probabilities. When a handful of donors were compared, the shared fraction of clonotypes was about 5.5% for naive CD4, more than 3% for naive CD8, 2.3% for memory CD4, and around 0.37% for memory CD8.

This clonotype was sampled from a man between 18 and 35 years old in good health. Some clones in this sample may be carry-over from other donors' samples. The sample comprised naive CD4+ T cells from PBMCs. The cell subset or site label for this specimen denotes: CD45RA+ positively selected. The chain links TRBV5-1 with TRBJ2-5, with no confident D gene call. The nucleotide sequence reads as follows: TGCGCCAGCAGCCCAGGCCTACAAGAGACCCAGTACTTC. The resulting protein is CASSPGLQETQYF.